The 19 T cell receptor beta chains below come from one sample, sequenced in a study of T cells in Graves' hyperthyroidism and ophthalmopathy. RNA transcripts provided the source from which TCR beta CDR3 regions were amplified. HTBI primers were the set used in a first-round RT-PCR of the TCR CDR3. MiXCR, applied by TCRdb to the multiplex PCR reads, yields one record per CDR3 protein. This table has about 620,000 distinct CDR3 sequences, 15% to 20% appearing once. Sequenced material: blood. Receptors originate from a woman in her 30s with Graves' hyperthyroidism.

The table lists this clonotype with many counts. V gene TRBV2 combines with J gene TRBJ1-1, with D unclear. The CDR3 is made up of 10 amino acids. V gave up 9 bases and J gave up 0 bases, with 2 bases separating them. CDR1 is SNHLY, CDR2 FYNNEI, per germline. CDR3 coding DNA: TGTGCCAGTCTGAACACTGAAGCTTTCTTT. Translating it yields CASLNTEAFF.

The chain combines TRBV10-1 with TRBJ2-3, with 7 positions matching TRBD2. Per germline, CDR1 WNHNN and CDR2 SYGVQD (reference sequence). With V trimmed by 5 bases and J by 3 bases, 5 bases remained unmatched. The CDR3 is 14 residues long. The CDR3 protein is CASSTTSATDTQYF. In DNA form, the CDR3 reads TGCGCCAGCAGTACTACTAGCGCGACAGATACGCAGTATTTT.

This clonotype was observed at least ten times. The gene calls are TRBV27 and TRBJ2-3; D is ambiguous. Trimming cost V 8 bases and J 5 bases, with 8 bases left between them. CDR1 is MNHEY and CDR2 is SMNVEV in the germline V gene (reference sequence). The CDR3 consists of 11 residues. CDR3 sequence: CASAFIDTQYF. The CDR3 DNA follows: TGTGCCAGCGCTTTCATAGATACGCAGTATTTT.

This clonotype was counted at least ten times. This sequence joins TRBV12-3 or TRBV12-4 and TRBJ1-5; D is possibly TRBD1 (6 bases). The CDR3 covers 16 residues. The V end lost 5 bases, the J end lost 0 bases, and 14 bases lay between the germline ends. CDR3 residues: CASSPLGQFSNQPQHF. The CDR3 DNA sequence: TGTGCCAGCAGTCCGCTCGGACAGTTTAGCAATCAGCCCCAGCATTTT.

Note on this clonotype: One end of the junction does not line up with germline, which may come from a read error. J is TRBJ2-1 and V is TRBV20-1; 10 positions agree with TRBD1. Germline loops: CDR1 DFQATT, CDR2 SNEGSKA (reference sequence). This CDR3 is 14 amino acids long. CDR3 residues: CSARGQGAYSEQFF. The DNA for the CDR3 is TGCAGTGCTAGAGGACAGGGGGCCTACAGTGAGCAGTTCTTC.

This clonotype has more than one count but fewer than ten. The J gene is TRBJ2-6, the V gene TRBV13, with TRBD1 as a possible D gene (6 bases). Germline V gives CDR1 PRHDT, CDR2 FYEKMQ (reference sequence). V shed 2 bases and J shed 0 bases, with 8 bases lying between them. This CDR3 spans 16 amino acids. The chain's CDR3 is CASSLPTGSGANVLTF. The CDR3 DNA reads as TGTGCCAGCAGCTTACCGACAGGCTCTGGGGCCAACGTCCTGACTTTC.

The sample holds many counts of this clonotype. The chain employs TRBV7-8 and TRBJ2-7; 8 bases are shared with TRBD1. This CDR3 spans 16 amino acids. Germline values: CDR1 SGHVS, CDR2 FQNEAQ. After removal of 5 bases from V and 7 bases from J, the junction contained 16 bases not matched to a gene. CDR3 nucleotide sequence: TGTGCCAGCAGCCTGCTACCGGGACAGGCTCTTGGGGAGCAGTACTTC. As protein: CASSLLPGQALGEQYF.

With respect to this clonotype: Since a much larger clone is just one base distant, this may be a read error. The rearrangement uses TRBV7-2 and TRBJ2-5; D may be TRBD2 (7 bases). CDR1 and CDR2 from the germline V gene are SGHTA and FQGNSA. The CDR3 has 15 amino acids. V was clipped by 5 bases and J by 5 bases, with 18 bases between them. The CDR3 region has the DNA TGTGCCAGCAGCCCGCGGGCAGGGGAGGGTGAGACCCAGTACTTC. It specifies CASSPRAGEGETQYF.

The chain couples TRBV6-1 to TRBJ1-2; a weak D match, TRBD1 (6 bases). Germline CDR1 reads MNHNS; CDR2 reads SASEGT. CDR3 length equals 14 residues. V shed 6 bases and J shed 4 bases, with 15 bases lying between them. The CDR3 spells CASRGTRVGYGYTF. The CDR3 DNA follows: TGTGCCAGCAGGGGGACAAGGGTGGGCTATGGCTACACCTTC.

This clonotype was observed at least ten times. The chain combines TRBV7-9 with TRBJ2-1, with a possible D match to TRBD2 (6 bases). Germline loops: CDR1 SEHNR, CDR2 FQNEAQ (reference sequence). V lost 5 bases and J lost 4, with 15 bases in between. The CDR3 is made up of 15 amino acids. CDR3 region: CASSLPGAGYNEQFF. In DNA form, the CDR3 reads TGTGCCAGCAGCCTGCCCGGGGCGGGATACAATGAGCAGTTCTTC.

The table lists this clonotype with a few counts. V usage is TRBV6-2 or TRBV6-3 and J usage is TRBJ2-1; TRBD2 matches at 7 bases. Germline CDR1 is MNHEY and CDR2 is SVGEGT. The CDR3 covers 15 residues. The trim removed 7 bases at V and 1 base at J, leaving 7 bases unmatched. CDR3 nucleotide sequence: TGTGCCAGCACGGAGACGGGGGGATCCTACAATGAGCAGTTCTTC. The encoded protein is CASTETGGSYNEQFF.

This clonotype was observed many times. The chain uses TRBV28 and TRBJ1-5; D remains unclear. Trimming removed 2 bases at V and 8 bases at J, with 10 bases between. Germline CDR1 MDHEN, CDR2 SYDVKM. The CDR3 length is 13 residues. CDR3 in DNA: TGTGCCAGCAGTTTACAGGTAGTGGAGCCCCAGCATTTT. This codes for CASSLQVVEPQHF.

This clonotype showed up many times. The chain employs TRBV24-1 and TRBJ2-7; D is tentatively TRBD1 or TRBD2 (5 bases each). The CDR3 totals 14 residues. V lost 3 bases and J 3 bases, leaving 11 bases between the germline ends. Germline V gene lookup returns CDR1 KGHDR and CDR2 SFDVKD. The CDR3 DNA follows: TGTGCCACCAGTGATGCTGGGACCTTCTACGAGCAGTACTTC. Translated, it gives CATSDAGTFYEQYF.

Regarding this clonotype: A much larger clonotype is one base distant, so this may be a read error. The chain has TRBV29-1 and TRBJ2-7; 9 bases match TRBD1. Germline CDR1 SQVTM, CDR2 ANQGSEA. This CDR3 spans 13 amino acids. DNA for the CDR3: TGCAGCGTTCGGACAGGGGAGTCCTACGAGCAGTGCTTC. It is translated as CSVRTGESYEQCF.

This clonotype came up a few times. V and J are TRBV6-1 and TRBJ1-4; 9 positions agree with TRBD1. CDR3 length: 14 residues. Germline V gives CDR1 MNHNS, CDR2 SASEGT. With V trimmed by 8 bases and J by 8 bases, 9 bases remained unmatched. The CDR3 spells CASGGDRVKEKLFF. CDR3 DNA sequence: TGTGCCAGCGGAGGGGACAGGGTAAAAGAAAAACTGTTTTTT.

This clonotype has ten or more counts. V is TRBV27 and J is TRBJ2-1, with 10 bases fitting TRBD2. V trimming: 1 base; J trimming: 7 bases; junction bases outside the gene matches: 4. This CDR3 is built from 15 residues. Per the germline V gene, CDR1 is MNHEY and CDR2 is SMNVEV (reference sequence). The CDR3 protein is CASSLLLAGVNEQFF. CDR3 sequence (DNA): TGTGCCAGCAGTTTATTGCTAGCGGGAGTAAATGAGCAGTTCTTC.

The gene calls are TRBV15 and TRBJ2-2; 9 positions match TRBD1. The germline V gene encodes CDR1 LNHNV and CDR2 YYDKDF (reference sequence). This CDR3 has 14 residues. V was clipped by 4 bases and J by 6 bases; unmatched bases: 3. The CDR3 protein is CATSTRTGAGELFF. The DNA for the CDR3 is TGTGCCACCAGCACCCGGACAGGGGCCGGGGAGCTGTTTTTT.

This chain uses TRBV5-6 with TRBJ1-1; D remains ambiguous. CDR1 SGHDT and CDR2 YYEEEE come from the germline V gene. V was shortened by 1 base and J by 7 bases, with 14 bases between the two germline ends. The CDR3 runs to 14 residues. The CDR3 coding sequence is TGTGCCAGCAGCTTGATAGGGAAAGGGAATGAAGCTTTCTTT. Translated, it gives CASSLIGKGNEAFF.

This clonotype has ten or more counts. V gene TRBV2 combines with J gene TRBJ2-3; D is undetermined. In germline, CDR1 is SNHLY, CDR2 FYNNEI. This CDR3 is built from 14 residues. V shed 3 bases and J shed 6 bases, with 13 bases lying between them. The CDR3: CASSDRISSDTQYF. The DNA of the CDR3 is TGTGCCAGCAGTGATAGGATTAGCTCCGATACGCAGTATTTT.